One and the same sample provided the 23 T cell receptor beta chains below, sequenced in a study of beta chain features in type 1 diabetes. The investigators reverse transcribed all of the isolated RNA, so they sequenced expressed TCRB transcripts. Profiled with immunoSEQ multiplex PCR; TCRdb holds only in-frame clones, not every one. This table holds around 300,000 clones, 11% found once. Sequenced: naive CD4+ T cells from blood. The receptors originated from a woman in her twenties or thirties in good health.

The chain couples TRBV6-6 to TRBJ1-2, with 8 bases matching TRBD1. This CDR3 contains 14 residues. From germline, CDR1 is MNHNY and CDR2 SVGAGI (reference sequence). Trimming took 0 bases from V and 4 from J; bases not matched to a gene: 1. CDR3 loop: CASSYSDRVYGYTF. CDR3 DNA: TGTGCCAGCAGTTACTCGGACAGGGTCTATGGCTACACCTTC.

The chain is built from TRBV13 and TRBJ2-3, with D possibly matching TRBD2 (6 bases). Germline CDR1 reads PRHDT; CDR2 reads FYEKMQ (reference sequence). V was clipped by 2 bases and J by 1 base, with 7 bases between them. The CDR3 covers 14 residues. The CDR3 is CASSLTGGTDTQYF. The CDR3 DNA follows: TGTGCCAGCAGCTTAACGGGAGGCACAGATACGCAGTATTTT.

The V gene is TRBV4-3, the J gene TRBJ2-1; D is possibly TRBD1 (6 bases). V gave up 0 bases and J gave up 8 bases, with 11 bases separating them. This CDR3 comprises 14 residues. Per germline, CDR1 LGHNA and CDR2 YSLEER. The CDR3 DNA is TGCGCCAGCAGCCAAGATACAGGGCTGTATGAGCAGTTCTTC. It is translated as CASSQDTGLYEQFF.

V usage is TRBV28 and J usage is TRBJ2-2; D unclear. This CDR3 region has 14 residues. Deletions cut 2 bases from V and 1 base from J, with 5 bases between. The germline V gene encodes CDR1 MDHEN and CDR2 SYDVKM. The CDR3: CASSLLGNTGELFF. The CDR3 nucleotides are TGTGCCAGCAGTTTACTAGGGAACACCGGGGAGCTGTTTTTT.

Comments on this clone: Within the sample, other DNA sequences also encode this same CDR3. V gene TRBV7-3 combines with J gene TRBJ2-3; 11 bases match TRBD2. Per germline, CDR1 SGHTA and CDR2 FQGTGA. The CDR3 loop spans 16 amino acids. The trim removed 5 bases at V and 1 base at J, leaving 5 bases unmatched. This chain's CDR3 is CASSPSGLAGTDTQYF. As DNA, the CDR3 is TGTGCCAGCAGCCCCTCGGGACTAGCGGGCACAGATACGCAGTATTTT.

In its sample, this clone was seen a few times. The chain recombines TRBV19 with TRBJ1-5; 7 nucleotides line up with TRBD1. The germline CDR1 and CDR2 sequences are LNHDA and SQIVND (reference sequence). Germline trimming cut 3 bases from V and 0 bases from J; bases unmatched to any gene: 8. The CDR3 runs 17 residues. The CDR3 spells CASSIRDREYSNQPQHF. CDR3 nucleotides: TGTGCCAGTAGTATCCGGGACAGAGAATATAGCAATCAGCCCCAGCATTTT.

This clone has a handful of counts. V gene TRBV6-4 combines with J gene TRBJ2-1, with D unclear. The germline V and J ends were trimmed by 5 bases and 12 bases, with 11 bases remaining between them. The V gene's germline CDR1 is MRHNA and CDR2 SNTAGT. CDR3 length equals 11 residues. In DNA, the CDR3 is TGTGCCAGCAGTTTAGGAAACAGGCAGTTCTTC. This sequence encodes CASSLGNRQFF.

The chain employs TRBV28 and TRBJ2-5; D perhaps matches TRBD1 (6 bases). Trimming left V 5 bases short and J 7 bases short, with 20 bases between. The germline gives CDR1 MDHEN, CDR2 SYDVKM. There are 15 residues in the CDR3. The CDR3 DNA sequence: TGTGCCAGCAGTCGGGCAATACAGGGTTTGGGGACCCAGTACTTC. As protein: CASSRAIQGLGTQYF.

The V and J genes are TRBV13 and TRBJ1-3, with 8 bases identical to TRBD1. The V gene's germline CDR1 is PRHDT and CDR2 FYEKMQ (reference sequence). The trim removed 5 bases at V and 8 bases at J, leaving 8 bases unmatched. The CDR3 covers 14 residues. The chain's CDR3 is CASSPGQGRDTIYF. The CDR3 coding sequence is TGTGCCAGCAGCCCCGGACAGGGCCGAGACACCATATATTTT.

This clone has only one observation. The chain employs TRBV14 and TRBJ2-1, with 7 bases fitting TRBD1. This CDR3 has 16 amino acids. V dropped 0 bases and J dropped 3; count of bases not matched to a gene: 5. Germline V gives CDR1 SGHDN, CDR2 FVKESK. As DNA, the CDR3 is TGTGCCAGCAGCCAAGAAGGCGACAGGGACTACAATGAGCAGTTCTTC. This encodes CASSQEGDRDYNEQFF.

V is TRBV19 and J is TRBJ2-5; 9 bases fit TRBD2. J gave up 5 bases and V 6 bases, and 1 base lay outside the gene matches. The CDR3 runs 12 residues. The V gene's germline CDR1 is LNHDA and CDR2 SQIVND (reference sequence). In DNA form, the CDR3 reads TGTGCCAGTAGGGCGGGAGGGGAGACCCAGTACTTC. This translates into CASRAGGETQYF.

The chain employs TRBV18 and TRBJ1-1; tentatively, D is TRBD1 (6 bases). The V and J ends lost 5 bases and 7 bases respectively, with 14 bases between them. Germline V gives CDR1 KGHSH, CDR2 LQKENI. There are 13 residues in the CDR3. CDR3 sequence reads: CASSADRLSEAFF. The CDR3 bases are TGTGCCAGCTCAGCCGACAGGCTGAGTGAAGCTTTCTTT.

The rearrangement links TRBV5-1 to TRBJ1-2, with TRBD1 matching over 9 bases. V lost 4 bases, J lost 3 bases, and 7 bases stayed unmatched. Germline CDR1 and CDR2: SGHRS and YFSETQ. CDR3 size: 15 residues. Written as DNA, the CDR3 is TGCGCCAGCAGCGATCCGGGACAGGGATACTATGGCTACACCTTC. Its protein product is CASSDPGQGYYGYTF.

Only a few counts were recorded for this clone. This chain joins TRBV7-2 and TRBJ2-3, with a possible D match to TRBD1 (6 bases). The CDR3 is made up of 15 amino acids. V lost 2 bases to trimming and J lost 2 bases, with 11 bases between them. Germline CDR1 is SGHTA and CDR2 is FQGNSA. This CDR3 reads CASSLHQGPTDTQYF. In nucleotides, the CDR3 is TGTGCCAGCAGCTTACACCAGGGGCCCACAGATACGCAGTATTTT.

This clone was detected a few times. Other DNA sequences in the same sample also yield this CDR3. V usage is TRBV18 and J usage is TRBJ2-1, with 9 bases matching TRBD1. The ends lost 3 bases at V and 5 bases at J; junction bases unmatched: 5. This CDR3 contains 15 residues. Per germline, CDR1 KGHSH and CDR2 LQKENI. Here the CDR3 reads CASSPRTGADNEQFF. Here the CDR3 DNA reads TGTGCCAGCTCACCCCGGACAGGGGCGGACAATGAGCAGTTCTTC. The entire variable domain, with the rest obtained from reference TRBV18 and TRBJ2-1, is as follows: NAGVMQNPRHLVRRRGQEARLRCSPMKGHSHVYWYRQLPEEGLKFMVYLQKENIIDESGMPKERFSAEFPKEGPSILRIQQVVRGDSAAYFCASSPRTGADNEQFFGPGTRLTVL.

This clone was observed a few times. The CDR3 DNA is TGTGCCAGCAGCCCCTCTCGTGCGGGAGGGTCGGGAGATACGCAGTATTTT. Translation gives CASSPSRAGGSGDTQYF. V gene TRBV7-3 combines with J gene TRBJ2-3; 9 nucleotides line up with TRBD2. Germline values: CDR1 SGHTA, CDR2 FQGTGA. The length of the CDR3 is 17 residues. With V trimmed by 5 bases and J by 5 bases, 14 bases remained unmatched.

There are a few counts of this clone. Other DNA sequences in the same sample also yield this CDR3. The rearrangement uses TRBV7-9 and TRBJ2-7; D gene ambiguous. V lost 4 bases, J lost 4 bases, and 5 bases lay in between. Germline V gives CDR1 SEHNR, CDR2 FQNEAQ (reference sequence). The CDR3 runs to 11 residues. The CDR3 reads CASSSLYEQYF. The CDR3 region has the DNA TGTGCCAGCAGCTCCCTGTACGAGCAGTACTTC.

The gene calls are TRBV7-2 and TRBJ2-1, with a tentative D call TRBD1 (6 bases). Germline values: CDR1 SGHTA, CDR2 FQGNSA. The V and J ends lost 3 bases and 6 bases respectively, with 12 bases between them. The CDR3 totals 14 residues. CDR3 nucleotide sequence: TGTGCCAGCAGCTTTGTCGGGACAACCAATGAGCAGTTCTTC. Translated: CASSFVGTTNEQFF.

This clone was observed a handful of times. This chain links TRBV15 with TRBJ2-1; D possibly corresponds to TRBD1 (6 bases). The CDR3 extends over 17 amino acids. V dropped 0 bases and J dropped 0 bases, with 12 bases sitting between them. Germline CDR1 reads LNHNV; CDR2 reads YYDKDF (reference sequence). This chain's CDR3 is CATSRDLGGSSYNEQFF. The CDR3 DNA is TGTGCCACCAGCAGAGATCTAGGGGGAAGCTCCTACAATGAGCAGTTCTTC.

The sample holds a few counts of this clone. V and J are TRBV4-2 and TRBJ2-3; 10 bases align to TRBD2. Germline CDR1 is LGHNA and CDR2 is YNFKEQ. J gave up 5 bases and V 4 bases, and 15 bases lay outside the gene matches. The CDR3 extends over 18 amino acids. CDR3 sequence: CASSPSAGSGRVRDTQYF. The CDR3 DNA reads as TGTGCCAGCAGCCCCTCCGCGGGGAGCGGGAGGGTGAGAGATACGCAGTATTTT.

This clone was counted only a few times. V and J are TRBV10-3 and TRBJ2-1; 9 bases are shared with TRBD1. This CDR3 is 17 amino acids long. V shed 6 bases, J shed 5 bases, and the junction held 14 bases outside the gene matches. Germline CDR1 reads ENHRY; CDR2 reads SYGVKD. In DNA, the CDR3 is TGTGCCATCAGGCCCGGGGGGAACAGGGGGCAGGACAATGAGCAGTTCTTC. Translated: CAIRPGGNRGQDNEQFF.

The V and J genes are TRBV4-3 and TRBJ2-3; 7 nucleotides line up with TRBD2. CDR3 length: 16 residues. Looked up from germline, CDR1 is LGHNA and CDR2 is YSLEER. Losses at the gene ends were 1 base for V and 1 base for J; bases not matched to a gene: 5. DNA of the CDR3: TGCGCCAGCAGCCAAGCCCCTAGCGGACGCACAGATACGCAGTATTTT. Protein product: CASSQAPSGRTDTQYF.

This sequence joins TRBV6-5 and TRBJ1-1, with a tentative D call TRBD1 (6 bases). Germline V lookup: CDR1 MNHEY, CDR2 SVGAGI. The V gene lost 6 bases and the J gene lost 4 bases, with 15 bases spanning the gap. The CDR3 length is 14 residues. The CDR3 DNA follows: TGTGCCAGCAGACTACACAGGGAAGGCACTGAAGCTTTCTTT. Its protein product is CASRLHREGTEAFF.